This T cell receptor beta chain was identified in a study of CD8 T cells in ankylosing spondylitis. The ends lost 6 bases at V and 2 bases at J; junction bases unmatched: 8. The germline V gene has CDR1 SGHRS and CDR2 YFSETQ. The CDR3 extends over 16 amino acids. TCRdb reanalysed the 5' RACE reads using MiXCR and keeps one entry per CDR3 protein. The table has roughly 150,000 distinct CDR3 sequences, 30% to 40% seen once. The V call is TRBV5-1, the J call TRBJ2-3; 11 nucleotides match TRBD2. The receptor's source is a male donor with ankylosing spondylitis. The sequenced sample was synovial fluid, either unsorted or a sorted T cell fraction (not recorded which). This CDR3 reads CASTQLAGGLTDTQYF. The DNA of the CDR3 is TGCGCCAGCACCCAGCTAGCGGGGGGCCTCACAGATACGCAGTATTTT.